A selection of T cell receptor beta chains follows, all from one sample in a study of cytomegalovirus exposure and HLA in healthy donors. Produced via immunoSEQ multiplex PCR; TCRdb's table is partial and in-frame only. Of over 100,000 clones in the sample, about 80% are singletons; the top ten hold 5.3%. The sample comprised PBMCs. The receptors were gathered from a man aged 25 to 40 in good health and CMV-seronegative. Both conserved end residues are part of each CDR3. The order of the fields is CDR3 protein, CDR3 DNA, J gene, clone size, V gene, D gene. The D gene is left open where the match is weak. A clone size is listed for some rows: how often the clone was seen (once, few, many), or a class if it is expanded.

CASSLHVGNTEAFF TGTGCCAGCAGCCTTCACGTCGGGAACACTGAAGCTTTCTTT TRBJ1-1 . TRBV5-4 .
CASRTTDQETQYF TGTGCCAGCAGGACCACAGACCAAGAGACCCAGTACTTC TRBJ2-5 . TRBV6-5 .
CATSRGPGQQETQYF TGTGCCACCAGCAGAGGGCCGGGACAACAAGAGACCCAGTACTTC TRBJ2-5 few TRBV15 .
CASSLGQGAVYEQYF TGCGCCAGCAGCTTGGGACAGGGGGCAGTTTACGAGCAGTACTTC TRBJ2-7 . TRBV5-1 TRBD1
CASSQGQGYNEQFF TGTGCCAGCAGCCAGGGACAGGGGTACAATGAGCAGTTCTTC TRBJ2-1 . TRBV7-9 TRBD1
CASKIGLGGETQYF TGTGCCAGCAAGATCGGACTAGGAGGGGAGACCCAGTACTTC TRBJ2-5 . TRBV11-1 TRBD2
CASSYILGLYQETQYF TGCGCCAGCAGCTACATCCTTGGACTGTACCAAGAGACCCAGTACTTC TRBJ2-5 . TRBV5-1 .
CASSLLLRAQAPQYF TGTGCCAGCAGCCTGTTGCTCCGTGCCCAGGCTCCGCAGTATTTT TRBJ2-3 few TRBV7-2 .
CASSETGSQPQHF TGTGCCAGTAGTGAAACAGGGAGCCAGCCCCAGCATTTT TRBJ1-5 . TRBV19 .
CASSPGLVSGEQYF TGTGCCAGCTCTCCGGGACTAGTCTCTGGGGAGCAGTACTTC TRBJ2-7 . TRBV18 TRBD2
CASSGIRDRGLNEQFF TGTGCCAGCAGTGGCATTAGGGACAGGGGGCTAAATGAGCAGTTCTTC TRBJ2-1 . TRBV6-1 TRBD1
CASSQSQGGYNEQFF TGCGCCAGCAGCCAATCCCAGGGTGGATACAATGAGCAGTTCTTC TRBJ2-1 . TRBV4-1 .
CASSLEATGDLTVGSEQYF TGTGCCAGCAGCTTAGAGGCGACAGGGGACCTGACTGTGGGCTCCGAGCAGTACTTC TRBJ2-7 . TRBV7-8 TRBD1
CASSQLTGTEAFF TGCGCCAGCAGCCAATTGACAGGGACTGAAGCTTTCTTT TRBJ1-1 . TRBV4-3 TRBD1
CASGFLLSGSEGF TGTGCCAGCGGATTCCTTCTTTCGGGTTCGGAGGGCTTC TRBJ1-2 . TRBV28 .